The 15 T cell receptor beta chains in this list originate from one sample, sequenced in a study of blood T cell repertoires in COVID-19. Sequencing was performed with immunoSEQ multiplex PCR; in TCRdb, only in-frame clones are kept and a portion is missing. The data contain 110,000 to 150,000 clones, over 70% of them seen just once; the ten biggest clones take up less than 2%. Source material: peripheral blood. Receptors were obtained from a woman aged 55 to 70 with acute or convalescent COVID-19.

V gene TRBV4-1 combines with J gene TRBJ2-2, with 7 bases matching TRBD1. Germline CDR1 reads MGHRA; CDR2 reads YSYEKL. There are 14 residues in the CDR3. With V trimmed by 5 bases and J by 7 bases, 7 bases remained unmatched. CDR3 DNA: TGCGCCAGCAGCTACGACAGGGTTAACGGGGAGCTGTTTTTT. Translated, it gives CASSYDRVNGELFF.

DNA for the CDR3: TGCGCCAGCGCCGGGACTAGCGGGACCACAGATACGCAGTATTTT. It yields the protein CASAGTSGTTDTQYF. V and J are TRBV10-1 and TRBJ2-3; 13 nucleotides match TRBD2. Unmatched junction bases numbered 4, after V lost 8 bases and J lost 2 bases. Germline V gives CDR1 WNHNN, CDR2 SYGVQD (reference sequence). This CDR3 spans 15 amino acids.

The chain carries TRBV6-1 and TRBJ2-7, with 7 bases identical to TRBD2. The CDR3 is made up of 15 amino acids. CDR1 MNHNS and CDR2 SASEGT come from the germline V gene. The V gene end was trimmed by 2 bases and the J gene end by 2 bases; junction bases not matched to a gene: 6. CDR3 DNA sequence: TGTGCCAGCAGTGAATGGTGGGAGGGACCCTACGAGCAGTACTTC. It encodes CASSEWWEGPYEQYF.

The CDR3 bases are TGTGCCAGCAGTTTATCGCACGGGGGCAATGAGCAGTTCTTC. It codes for CASSLSHGGNEQFF. The gene calls are TRBV27 and TRBJ2-1; D is possibly TRBD2 (6 bases). The CDR3 covers 14 residues. The germline V gene has CDR1 MNHEY and CDR2 SMNVEV (reference sequence). V shed 0 bases and J shed 6 bases, with 9 bases lying between them.

The CDR3 DNA reads TGTGCCAGCAGCCAAGATCTAGTTAGCGGCTACAATGAGCAGTTCTTC. Protein sequence: CASSQDLVSGYNEQFF. This chain uses TRBV3-1 (or the pseudogene TRBV3-2) with TRBJ2-1; D is perhaps TRBD2 (6 bases). V gave up 0 bases and J gave up 3 bases, with 12 bases separating them. The CDR3 spans 16 residues. The V gene's germline CDR1 is LGHDT and CDR2 YNNKEL (reference sequence).

V usage is TRBV7-2 and J usage is TRBJ1-3, with D possibly being TRBD1 (5 bases). The V end was cut by 0 bases, the J end by 0 bases, with 12 bases between. Germline lookup yields CDR1 SGHTA and CDR2 FQGNSA. The CDR3 length is 17 residues. CDR3 loop: CASSLAYQGFSGNTIYF. CDR3 bases: TGTGCCAGCAGCTTAGCCTACCAGGGTTTCTCTGGAAACACCATATATTTT. Drawing the rest from reference TRBV7-2 and TRBJ1-3, the complete variable domain is GAGVSQSPSNKVTEKGKDVELRCDPISGHTALYWYRQSLGQGLEFLIYFQGNSAPDKSGLPSDRFSAERTGGSVSTLTIQRTQQEDSAVYLCASSLAYQGFSGNTIYFGEGSWLTVV.

This chain links TRBV19 with TRBJ2-1, with 10 bases that match TRBD2. The CDR3 totals 14 residues. V was pared by 4 bases and J by 7 bases, with 4 bases of the junction left unmatched. Germline loops: CDR1 LNHDA, CDR2 SQIVND (reference sequence). CDR3 residues: CASSRLAGLNEQFF. Written as DNA, the CDR3 is TGTGCCAGTAGTAGACTAGCGGGCCTTAATGAGCAGTTCTTC.

The rearrangement links TRBV11-1 to TRBJ2-7, with 11 bases identical to TRBD1. The V segment lost 4 bases and the J segment 6 bases; nucleotides outside the gene matches: 8. The CDR3 extends over 15 amino acids. The V gene's germline CDR1 is SGHAT and CDR2 FQDESV (reference sequence). In DNA form, the CDR3 reads TGTGCCAGCAGCTCTGGGACAGGGGGACGTGGCGAGCAGTACTTC. Translation: CASSSGTGGRGEQYF.

The chain links TRBV25-1 to TRBJ2-3, with 7 bases matching TRBD2. The CDR3 is made up of 16 amino acids. Germline lookup yields CDR1 MGHDK and CDR2 SYGVNS. V trimming: 7 bases; J trimming: 11 bases; junction bases outside the gene matches: 21. This CDR3 reads CASTDPRGGPKVQQYF. The CDR3 DNA follows: TGTGCCAGCACTGACCCCCGCGGGGGTCCAAAGGTCCAGCAGTATTTT.

This clone has just a few counts. The V gene is TRBV28, the J gene TRBJ1-3; D might be TRBD1 (6 bases). Germline-derived CDR1 and CDR2 are MDHEN and SYDVKM. V lost 6 bases and J lost 0, with 15 bases in between. The CDR3 is 16 residues long. The DNA for the CDR3 is TGTGCCAGCAGGACCCCAGGGGCCCGCTCTGGAAACACCATATATTTT. This encodes CASRTPGARSGNTIYF.

This chain uses TRBV7-3 with TRBJ2-3; possibly TRBD2 for D (5 bases). Trimming pared 5 bases from V and 3 bases from J, leaving 18 bases between. CDR1 SGHTA and CDR2 FQGTGA come from the germline V gene. The CDR3 contains 16 residues. The CDR3 loop is CASSPLGGRGTDTQYF. CDR3 DNA sequence: TGTGCCAGCAGCCCTCTGGGTGGGAGAGGAACAGATACGCAGTATTTT.

The V call is TRBV30, the J call TRBJ1-3; possible D gene TRBD1, 6 bases. Germline V CDR1 and CDR2: GTSNPN, SVGIG (reference sequence). The CDR3 loop spans 13 amino acids. V lost 0 bases and J 4 bases, leaving 7 bases between the germline ends. The CDR3 DNA is TGTGCCTGGAGTGTACAGGGAGGAAACACCATATATTTT. Amino acid sequence: CAWSVQGGNTIYF.

The chain combines TRBV10-3 with TRBJ2-3; TRBD2 matches at 11 bases. CDR3 length equals 12 residues. Germline trimming cut 10 bases from V and 5 bases from J; bases unmatched to any gene: 2. Germline CDR1 reads ENHRY; CDR2 reads SYGVKD. CDR3 bases: TGTGCCACCGGACTAGCGGGAGATACGCAGTATTTT. Protein product: CATGLAGDTQYF.

V usage is TRBV7-9 and J usage is TRBJ2-1; tentatively, D is TRBD1 (6 bases). CDR1 is SEHNR, CDR2 FQNEAQ, per germline (reference sequence). The CDR3 is 14 residues long. V dropped 4 bases and J dropped 6 bases, with 13 bases sitting between them. The CDR3 sequence is CASSWDTTLNEQFF. In nucleotides, the CDR3 is TGTGCCAGCAGCTGGGACACGACCCTCAATGAGCAGTTCTTC.

The genes are TRBV12-3 or TRBV12-4 and TRBJ1-5; TRBD1 is a possible D gene (6 bases). V lost 7 bases to trimming and J lost 4 bases, with 11 bases between them. This CDR3 region has 13 residues. CDR3 sequence: CASNLQGNQPQHF. The CDR3 coding sequence is TGTGCCAGCAACCTACAGGGAAATCAGCCCCAGCATTTT.